One and the same sample provided the 18 T cell receptor beta chains below, sequenced in a study of cytomegalovirus exposure and HLA in healthy donors. The PCR contained 60 Vbeta and 13 Jbeta primers. Some clones are missing from TCRdb's copy, which holds only in-frame ones; the method was immunoSEQ multiplex PCR. Of 150,000 to 200,000 clones in the sample, around 80% were seen once. Material for sequencing was PBMCs. Receptors originate from a female donor in good health and CMV-seronegative.

The gene calls are TRBV4-2 and TRBJ2-1; D gene ambiguous. The CDR3 consists of 14 residues. The V gene lost 0 bases and the J gene lost 4 bases, with 7 bases spanning the gap. Germline V gene sequence: CDR1 LGHNA, CDR2 YNFKEQ. CDR3 sequence (DNA): TGTGCCAGCAGCCAAGATAAAAAATACAATGAGCAGTTCTTC. Translation gives CASSQDKKYNEQFF.

The CDR3, as DNA: TGTGCCACCAGCAGAGATAGCGGTTATGAGCAGTTCTTC. It translates to CATSRDSGYEQFF. The chain uses TRBV15 and TRBJ2-1; maybe TRBD2 (6 bases). The CDR3 covers 13 residues. The germline V and J ends were trimmed by 0 bases and 8 bases, with 8 bases remaining between them. Germline V gives CDR1 LNHNV, CDR2 YYDKDF (reference sequence).

V and J are TRBV19 and TRBJ2-7; no firm D call. Germline V gene lookup returns CDR1 LNHDA and CDR2 SQIVND (reference sequence). Trimming removed 5 bases at V and 3 bases at J, with 11 bases between. The CDR3 has 13 amino acids. The CDR3 is CASSPPERYEQYF. CDR3 sequence (DNA): TGTGCCAGTAGTCCCCCTGAGCGCTACGAGCAGTACTTC.

V and J are TRBV4-2 and TRBJ1-1; maybe TRBD1 (6 bases). The CDR3 is 15 amino acids. V was trimmed by 7 bases and J by 11 bases, leaving 26 bases between them. CDR1 is LGHNA and CDR2 is YNFKEQ in the germline V gene. CDR3 in amino acids: CASTKGHTGILRAFF. Here the CDR3 DNA reads TGTGCCAGCACCAAAGGTCATACAGGGATCCTCAGGGCTTTCTTT.

This chain joins TRBV28 and TRBJ2-5, with D possibly TRBD1 on 6 matching bases. V lost 3 bases and J lost 5, with 16 bases in between. This CDR3 spans 15 amino acids. Germline CDR1 and CDR2: MDHEN and SYDVKM. The CDR3 DNA sequence: TGTGCCAGCAGTTTTTCGGGCAGGGGAACGGAGACCCAGTACTTC. This gives the protein CASSFSGRGTETQYF.

The chain has TRBV5-1 and TRBJ1-4, with a possible D match to TRBD1 (5 bases). Trimming removed 0 bases at V and 4 bases at J, with 7 bases between. Germline V lookup: CDR1 SGHRS, CDR2 YFSETQ. The CDR3 is 14 residues long. CDR3 bases: TGCGCCAGCAGCTTGGGACAGCATAATGAAAAACTGTTTTTT. Its protein product is CASSLGQHNEKLFF. Looking up the rest from reference TRBV5-1 and TRBJ1-4 gives the full variable domain: KAGVTQTPRYLIKTRGQQVTLSCSPISGHRSVSWYQQTPGQGLQFLFEYFSETQRNKGNFPGRFSGRQFSNSRSEMNVSTLELGDSALYLCASSLGQHNEKLFFGSGTQLSVL.

J is TRBJ1-2 and V is TRBV30; D is unclear. This CDR3 comprises 11 residues. Trimming took off 6 bases at V and 8 bases at J, with 13 bases between the two ends. The germline V gene has CDR1 GTSNPN and CDR2 SVGIG (reference sequence). This chain's CDR3 is CACPRPGGYTF. The CDR3 region has the DNA TGTGCCTGTCCCAGACCAGGAGGCTACACCTTC. Supplemented by reference TRBV30 and TRBJ1-2, the full variable domain reads SQTIHQWPATLVQPVGSPLSLECTVEGTSNPNLYWYRQAAGRGLQLLFYSVGIGQISSEVPQNLSASRPQDRQFILSSKKLLLSDSGFYLCACPRPGGYTFGSGTRLTVV.

The chain has TRBV28 and TRBJ1-2; D may be TRBD1 (6 bases). Germline V gives CDR1 MDHEN, CDR2 SYDVKM. The length of the CDR3 is 15 residues. V lost 4 bases and J 5 bases, leaving 17 bases between the germline ends. CDR3 region: CASSSPAGVGYGYTF. The CDR3 DNA reads TGTGCCAGCAGTTCCCCGGCAGGGGTGGGGTATGGCTACACCTTC.

This chain connects TRBV15 to TRBJ2-3; 9 positions agree with TRBD2. The V segment lost 0 bases and the J segment 4 bases; nucleotides outside the gene matches: 5. The CDR3 sequence is 16 residues long. Germline V gene sequence: CDR1 LNHNV, CDR2 YYDKDF (reference sequence). CDR3 DNA: TGTGCCACCAGCAGAGATGGGGCGGGGGGGCCAGATACGCAGTATTTT. It codes for CATSRDGAGGPDTQYF.

This chain uses TRBV29-1 with TRBJ2-2, with a tentative D call TRBD1 (8 bases). The CDR3 spans 15 residues. The V and J ends lost 3 bases and 5 bases respectively, with 16 bases between them. Germline loops: CDR1 SQVTM, CDR2 ANQGSEA. This chain's CDR3 is CSVEPGQGGTGELFF. DNA of the CDR3: TGCAGCGTTGAGCCCGGACAGGGAGGGACCGGGGAGCTGTTTTTT.

The chain combines TRBV28 with TRBJ1-2; D is undetermined. Germline V CDR1 and CDR2: MDHEN, SYDVKM. V lost 6 bases and J lost 5, with 7 bases in between. CDR3 size: 11 residues. CDR3 coding DNA: TGTGCCAGCAGCAACTTTTATGGCTACACCTTC. This codes for CASSNFYGYTF.

The chain combines TRBV7-9 with TRBJ1-1; D not certain. V lost 5 bases and J lost 3, with 16 bases in between. This CDR3 is 15 amino acids long. Germline-derived CDR1 and CDR2 are SEHNR and FQNEAQ (reference sequence). The CDR3 region is CASSLAGGKHTEAFF. The CDR3 DNA follows: TGTGCCAGCAGCCTCGCGGGCGGGAAACACACTGAAGCTTTCTTT.

Of note for this clone: Other DNA sequences in the sample encode the same CDR3. This sequence joins TRBV18 and TRBJ2-7; weak D call: TRBD1 (5 bases). The CDR3 has 12 residues. Trimming cost V 3 bases and J 3 bases, with 6 bases left between them. The V gene's germline CDR1 is KGHSH and CDR2 LQKENI. This CDR3 reads CASSPDSYEQYF. The CDR3 DNA is TGTGCCAGCTCACCCGACAGCTACGAGCAGTACTTC.

The rearrangement joins TRBV4-1 to TRBJ1-5; D call uncertain. CDR1 MGHRA and CDR2 YSYEKL come from the germline V gene. The ends were cut back, 4 bases at V and 2 bases at J, with 21 bases in the middle. The CDR3 spans 18 residues. CDR3 DNA sequence: TGCGCCAGCAGCCCCGTGGTGGGGTTTTATAGCGGCAATCAGCCCCAGCATTTT. It translates to CASSPVVGFYSGNQPQHF.

V gene TRBV7-2 combines with J gene TRBJ1-1; D is ambiguous. This CDR3 contains 14 residues. Germline CDR1 reads SGHTA; CDR2 reads FQGNSA. Trimming removed 1 base at V and 5 bases at J, with 11 bases between. The CDR3 bases are TGTGCCAGCAGCTTAGAGAGGGTATGGACTGAAGCTTTCTTT. Amino acid sequence: CASSLERVWTEAFF.

J is TRBJ1-1 and V is TRBV2, with 7 bases matching TRBD1. The CDR3 totals 15 residues. The V and J ends lost 4 bases and 7 bases, in that order; junction bases with no gene match: 12. Germline CDR1 and CDR2: SNHLY and FYNNEI. CDR3: CASSGVRDRAFEAFF. The CDR3 nucleotides read TGTGCCAGCAGTGGGGTTCGGGACAGAGCTTTTGAAGCTTTCTTT. The full variable domain, its missing parts supplied by reference TRBV2 and TRBJ1-1, is EPEVTQTPSHQVTQMGQEVILRCVPISNHLYFYWYRQILGQKVEFLVSFYNNEISEKSEIFDDQFSVERPDGSNFTLKIRSTKLEDSAMYFCASSGVRDRAFEAFFGQGTRLTVV.

This chain joins TRBV9 and TRBJ2-5, with D perhaps TRBD1 (6 bases). The J call is uncertain, as TRBJ2-7 better fits the DNA end. This CDR3 is 16 amino acids long. CDR1 is SGDLS and CDR2 is YYNGEE in the germline V gene. The CDR3 nucleotides read TGTGCCAGCAGCGTAGGGCCGCACAGGGAAATACACGAGCAGTACTTC. This sequence encodes CASSVGPHREIHEQYF.

The chain links TRBV4-2 to TRBJ2-5, with unresolved D. The CDR3 runs to 13 residues. V lost 0 bases and J 3 bases, leaving 5 bases between the germline ends. Germline-derived CDR1 and CDR2 are LGHNA and YNFKEQ. CDR3: CASSQDVEETQYF. The CDR3 DNA sequence: TGTGCCAGCAGCCAAGACGTAGAAGAGACCCAGTACTTC.